This T cell receptor beta chain derives from a study of technical replicates of blood from four donors (dated by TCRdb to between 2016 and 2019). The library was built by means of the immunoSEQ multiplex PCR assay. This is the immuneACCESS table as TCRdb keeps it, with only in-frame sequences that have V and J called. A part of the clones is gone; compared with another copy, unresolved V genes explain less than half, and the rest is unexplained. Present in this sample are tens of thousands of clones, 85% to 90% of which were seen just once. Approximately 4.4% of the sample is held by the ten biggest clonotypes. Taken from cysteine to phenylalanine, the CDR3 has 14 residues. Left in the record is the CDR3 DNA by itself, 42 bases read in frame from the first base. V and J are trimmed by 3 bases and 1 base, and the gene matches miss 2 bases of the junction. The germline V gene gives CDR1 as MNHNS and CDR2 as SASEGT.

The table lists this clone with a few counts. Its specific antigen is unknown. Per-base quality was not reported, and no clone a single base away is much larger than it. The sequence was obtained from a human donor in good health. Some clones in this sample may be carry-over from other donors' samples. This chain joins TRBV6-1 to TRBJ1-1; 7 central bases correspond to TRBD1. Source material: PBMCs. In nucleotide form, the sequence is TGTGCCAGCAGTGAGGGACAGTGGAACACTGAAGCTTTCTTT. This encodes CASSEGQWNTEAFF.